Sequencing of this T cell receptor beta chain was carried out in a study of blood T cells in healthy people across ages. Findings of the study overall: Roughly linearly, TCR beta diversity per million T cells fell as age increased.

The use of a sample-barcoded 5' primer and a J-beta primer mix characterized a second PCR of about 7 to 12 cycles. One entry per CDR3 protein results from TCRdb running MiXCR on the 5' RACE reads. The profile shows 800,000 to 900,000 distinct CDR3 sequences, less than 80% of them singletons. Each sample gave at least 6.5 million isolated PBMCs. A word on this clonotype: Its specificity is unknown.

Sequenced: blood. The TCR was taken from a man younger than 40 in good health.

For the CDR3, the DNA is TGTGCCATCAGGGAAGCGGGGGGCGCTGGGTCCACTGAAGCTTTCTTT. Its protein is CAIREAGGAGSTEAFF. The V call is TRBV10-3, the J call TRBJ1-1, with a weak D call TRBD1 (6 bases). The germline gives CDR1 ENHRY, CDR2 SYGVKD. This CDR3 contains 16 residues. V dropped 6 bases and J dropped 4 bases, with 21 bases sitting between them.